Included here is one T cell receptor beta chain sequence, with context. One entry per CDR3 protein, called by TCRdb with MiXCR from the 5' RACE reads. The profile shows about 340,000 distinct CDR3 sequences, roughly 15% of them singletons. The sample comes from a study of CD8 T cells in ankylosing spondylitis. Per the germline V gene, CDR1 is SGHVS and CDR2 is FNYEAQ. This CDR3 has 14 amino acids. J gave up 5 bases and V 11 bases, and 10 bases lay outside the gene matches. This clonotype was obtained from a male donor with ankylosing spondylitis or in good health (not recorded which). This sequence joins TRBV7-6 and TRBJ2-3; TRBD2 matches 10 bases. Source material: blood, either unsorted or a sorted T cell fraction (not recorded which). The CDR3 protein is CAVGASGSLDTQYF. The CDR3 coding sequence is TGTGCCGTGGGGGCTAGCGGGAGTCTAGATACGCAGTATTTT. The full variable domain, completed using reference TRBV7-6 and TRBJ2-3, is GAGVSQSPRYKVTKRGQDVALRCDPISGHVSLYWYRQALGQGPEFLTYFNYEAQQDKSGLPNDRFSAERPEGSISTLTIQRTEQRDSAMYRCAVGASGSLDTQYFGPGTRLTVL.